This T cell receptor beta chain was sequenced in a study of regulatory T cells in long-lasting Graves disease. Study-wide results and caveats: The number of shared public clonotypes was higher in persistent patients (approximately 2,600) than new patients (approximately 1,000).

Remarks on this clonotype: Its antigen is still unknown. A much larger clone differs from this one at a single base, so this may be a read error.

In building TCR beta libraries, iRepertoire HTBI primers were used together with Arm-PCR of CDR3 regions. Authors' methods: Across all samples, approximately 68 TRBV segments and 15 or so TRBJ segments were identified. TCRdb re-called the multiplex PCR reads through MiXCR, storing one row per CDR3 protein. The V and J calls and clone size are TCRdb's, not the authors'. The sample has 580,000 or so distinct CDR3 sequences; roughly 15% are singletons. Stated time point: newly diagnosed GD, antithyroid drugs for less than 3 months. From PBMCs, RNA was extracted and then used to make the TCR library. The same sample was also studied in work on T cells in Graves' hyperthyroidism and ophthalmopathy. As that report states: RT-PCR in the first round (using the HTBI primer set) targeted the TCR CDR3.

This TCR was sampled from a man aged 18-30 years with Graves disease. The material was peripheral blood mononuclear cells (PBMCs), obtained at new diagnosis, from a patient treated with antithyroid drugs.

The CDR3: CVSRAPGAGESYEQYF. The CDR3 DNA sequence: TGTGTCAGCAGAGCGCCGGGGGCAGGGGAATCCTACGAGCAGTACTTC. V usage is TRBV6-1 and J usage is TRBJ2-7; D possibly uses TRBD1 or TRBD2 (6 bases each). The CDR3 extends over 16 amino acids. CDR1 and CDR2 from the germline V gene are MNHNS and SASEGT.